This is a list of T cell receptor beta chains from one sample in a study of T cell changes during pregnancy in multiple sclerosis. Repertoires were generated with immunoSEQ multiplex PCR, while TCRdb's copy carries only in-frame clones and drops some. Of roughly 52,000 clones in the sample, approximately 94% were seen once. Here the sequenced sample was CD8+ T cells from peripheral blood mononuclear cells, taken in the third trimester of pregnancy. The source is a female donor with multiple sclerosis, enrolled in a pregnancy study. Both conserved end residues are trimmed from each CDR3. The order of the fields is V gene, CDR3 protein.

v_call: TRBV29-1
cdr3_aa: SVTGQGGDTEAF

v_call: TRBV4-1
cdr3_aa: ASSHWDSGKGEQF

v_call: TRBV12-5
cdr3_aa: ASGPALAGASEQF

v_call: TRBV19
cdr3_aa: ASSIPRVTEAF

v_call: TRBV29-1
cdr3_aa: SVVAAGTEAF

v_call: TRBV19
cdr3_aa: ASSIGMGLEYEQF

v_call: TRBV28
cdr3_aa: ASSSSFGLREEEQY

v_call: TRBV7-9
cdr3_aa: ASSPSGSSYNEQF

v_call: TRBV7-9
cdr3_aa: ASNRGGDYEQY

v_call: TRBV27
cdr3_aa: ASSLTGVSNQPQH

v_call: TRBV28
cdr3_aa: ASAPRGTGYSYEQY

v_call: TRBV5-6
cdr3_aa: ASSFRRQTFSGNTIY

v_call: TRBV28
cdr3_aa: ASKGQGLYEQY

v_call: TRBV29-1
cdr3_aa: SVANPGTGNTEAF

v_call: TRBV4-1
cdr3_aa: ASSQAQGTDTQY

v_call: TRBV27
cdr3_aa: ASSSSSGEYSYEQY

v_call: TRBV25-1
cdr3_aa: ASSESDTQY

v_call: TRBV7-8
cdr3_aa: ASSLVGGANTGELF

v_call: TRBV19
cdr3_aa: ASSVTLAGMYEQY

v_call: TRBV11-2
cdr3_aa: ASSLWSGQDLNQPQH

v_call: TRBV9
cdr3_aa: ASSSSGSLGDEQF

v_call: TRBV2
cdr3_aa: ASRGTGDEKLF

v_call: TRBV2
cdr3_aa: ASSEVQANNEQF

v_call: TRBV30
cdr3_aa: AWSVLAGGKCEQF

v_call: TRBV11-2
cdr3_aa: ASSLGALYEQY